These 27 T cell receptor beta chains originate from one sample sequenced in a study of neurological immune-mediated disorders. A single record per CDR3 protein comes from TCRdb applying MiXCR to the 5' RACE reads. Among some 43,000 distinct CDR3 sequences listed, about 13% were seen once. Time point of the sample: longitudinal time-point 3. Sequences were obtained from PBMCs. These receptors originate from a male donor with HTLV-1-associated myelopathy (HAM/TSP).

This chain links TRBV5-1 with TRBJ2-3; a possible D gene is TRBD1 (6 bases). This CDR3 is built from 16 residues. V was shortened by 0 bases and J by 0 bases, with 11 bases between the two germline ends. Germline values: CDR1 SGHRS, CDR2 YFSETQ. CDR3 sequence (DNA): TGCGCCAGCAGCTTGGGACTGGACAGAAGCACAGATACGCAGTATTTT. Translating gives CASSLGLDRSTDTQYF.

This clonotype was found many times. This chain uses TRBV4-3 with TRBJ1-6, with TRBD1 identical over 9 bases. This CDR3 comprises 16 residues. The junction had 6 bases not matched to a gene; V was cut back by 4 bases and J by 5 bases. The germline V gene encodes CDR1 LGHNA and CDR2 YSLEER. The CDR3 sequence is CASSPGQGFDNSPLHF. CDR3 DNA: TGCGCCAGCAGCCCGGGACAGGGTTTCGATAATTCACCCCTCCACTTT.

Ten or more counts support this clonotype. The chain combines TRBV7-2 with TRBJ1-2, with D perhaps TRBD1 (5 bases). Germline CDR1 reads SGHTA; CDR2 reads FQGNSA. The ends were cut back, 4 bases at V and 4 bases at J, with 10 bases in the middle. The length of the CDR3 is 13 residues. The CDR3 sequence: CASSYWGGYGYTF. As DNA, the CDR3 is TGTGCCAGCAGCTATTGGGGGGGCTATGGCTACACCTTC.

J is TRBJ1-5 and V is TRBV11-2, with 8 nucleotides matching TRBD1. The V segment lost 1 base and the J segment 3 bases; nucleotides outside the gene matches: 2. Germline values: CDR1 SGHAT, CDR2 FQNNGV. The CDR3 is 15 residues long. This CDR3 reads CASSLATGDNQPQHF. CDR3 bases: TGTGCCAGCAGCTTAGCGACAGGGGACAATCAGCCCCAGCATTTT.

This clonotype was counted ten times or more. For the CDR3, the DNA is TGTGCCAGTGACAGGGACCTGAACACTGAAGCTTTCTTT. The encoded protein is CASDRDLNTEAFF. V is TRBV6-1 and J is TRBJ1-1; TRBD1 matches 7 bases. This CDR3 spans 13 amino acids. CDR1 is MNHNS, CDR2 SASEGT, per germline. The ends lost 9 bases at V and 0 bases at J; junction bases unmatched: 4.

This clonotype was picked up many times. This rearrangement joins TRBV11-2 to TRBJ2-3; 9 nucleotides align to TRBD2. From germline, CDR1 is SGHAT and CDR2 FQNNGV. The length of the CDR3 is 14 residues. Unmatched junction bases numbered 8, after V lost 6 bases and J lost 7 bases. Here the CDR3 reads CASSQSGGIYTQYF. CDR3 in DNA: TGTGCCAGCAGTCAGAGCGGGGGGATATATACGCAGTATTTT.

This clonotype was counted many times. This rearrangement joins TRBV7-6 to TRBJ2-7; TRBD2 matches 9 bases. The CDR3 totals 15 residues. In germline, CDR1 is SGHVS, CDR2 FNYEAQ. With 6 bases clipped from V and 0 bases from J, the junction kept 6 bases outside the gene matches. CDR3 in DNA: TGTGCCAGCAGTACCACTAGCGGGTTCTCCTACGAGCAGTACTTC. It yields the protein CASSTTSGFSYEQYF.

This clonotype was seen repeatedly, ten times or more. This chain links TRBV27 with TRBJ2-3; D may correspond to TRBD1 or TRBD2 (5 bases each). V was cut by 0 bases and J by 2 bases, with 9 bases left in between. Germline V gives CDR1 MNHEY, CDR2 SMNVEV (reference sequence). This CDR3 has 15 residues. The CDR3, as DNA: TGTGCCAGCAGTTTATCAGGGGACCTCACAGATACGCAGTATTTT. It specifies CASSLSGDLTDTQYF.

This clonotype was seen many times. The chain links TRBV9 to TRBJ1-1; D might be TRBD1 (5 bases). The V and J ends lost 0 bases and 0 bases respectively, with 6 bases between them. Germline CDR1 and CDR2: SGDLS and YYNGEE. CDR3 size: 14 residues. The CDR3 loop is CASSVEGLNTEAFF. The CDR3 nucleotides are TGTGCCAGCAGCGTAGAGGGGTTGAACACTGAAGCTTTCTTT.

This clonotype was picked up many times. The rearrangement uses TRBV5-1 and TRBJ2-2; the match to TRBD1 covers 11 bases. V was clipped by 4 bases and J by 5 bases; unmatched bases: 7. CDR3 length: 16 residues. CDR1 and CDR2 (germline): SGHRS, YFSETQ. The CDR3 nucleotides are TGCGCCAGCAGCGGGACAGGGGGTCGGTTGACCGGGGAGCTGTTTTTT. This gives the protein CASSGTGGRLTGELFF.

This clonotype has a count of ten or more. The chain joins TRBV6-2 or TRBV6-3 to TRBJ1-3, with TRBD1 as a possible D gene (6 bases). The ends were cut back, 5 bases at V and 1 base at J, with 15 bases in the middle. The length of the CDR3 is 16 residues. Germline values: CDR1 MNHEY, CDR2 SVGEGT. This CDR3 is CASSGPRTGSGNTIYF. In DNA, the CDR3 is TGTGCCAGCAGTGGCCCTCGAACAGGGTCTGGAAACACCATATATTTT.

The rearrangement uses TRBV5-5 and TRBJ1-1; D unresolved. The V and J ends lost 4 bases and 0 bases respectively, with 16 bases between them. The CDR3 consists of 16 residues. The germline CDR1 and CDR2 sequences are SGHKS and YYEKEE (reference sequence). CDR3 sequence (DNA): TGTGCCAGCAGCCCCGGTCTATTCACCTTGAACACTGAAGCTTTCTTT. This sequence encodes CASSPGLFTLNTEAFF.

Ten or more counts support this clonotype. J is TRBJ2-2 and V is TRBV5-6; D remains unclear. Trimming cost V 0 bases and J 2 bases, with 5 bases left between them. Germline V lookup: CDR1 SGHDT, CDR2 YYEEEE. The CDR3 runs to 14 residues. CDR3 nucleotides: TGTGCCAGCAGCTTGGGGGTAAACACCGGGGAGCTGTTTTTT. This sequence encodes CASSLGVNTGELFF.

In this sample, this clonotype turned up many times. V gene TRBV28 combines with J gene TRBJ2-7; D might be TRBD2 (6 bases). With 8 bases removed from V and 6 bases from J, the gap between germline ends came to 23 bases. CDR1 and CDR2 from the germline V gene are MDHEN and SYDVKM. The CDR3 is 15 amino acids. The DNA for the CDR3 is TGTGCCAGCGGACCCCCCCCGGGGGACCTACCCGAGCAGTACTTC. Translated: CASGPPPGDLPEQYF.

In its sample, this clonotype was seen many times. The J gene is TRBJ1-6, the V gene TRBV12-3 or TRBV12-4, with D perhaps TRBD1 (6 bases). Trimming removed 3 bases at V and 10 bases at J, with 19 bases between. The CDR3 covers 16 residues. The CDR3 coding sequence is TGTGCCAGCAGTTTCGGACAGACCGGCGGGAGGTCACCCCTCCACTTT. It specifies CASSFGQTGGRSPLHF.

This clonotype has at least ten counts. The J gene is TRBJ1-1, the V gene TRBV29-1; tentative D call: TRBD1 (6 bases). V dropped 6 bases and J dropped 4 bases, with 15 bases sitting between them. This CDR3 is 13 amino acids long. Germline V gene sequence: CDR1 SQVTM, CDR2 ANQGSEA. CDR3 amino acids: CSVGAGVGTEAFF. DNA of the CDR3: TGCAGCGTGGGGGCAGGGGTAGGCACTGAAGCTTTCTTT.

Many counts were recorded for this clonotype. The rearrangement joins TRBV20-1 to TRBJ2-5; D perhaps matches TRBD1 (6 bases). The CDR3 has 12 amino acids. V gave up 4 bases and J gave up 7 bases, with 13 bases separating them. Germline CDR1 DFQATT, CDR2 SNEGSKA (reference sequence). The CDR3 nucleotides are TGCAGTGCTACGGGACACGCGATGACCCAGTACTTC. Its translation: CSATGHAMTQYF.

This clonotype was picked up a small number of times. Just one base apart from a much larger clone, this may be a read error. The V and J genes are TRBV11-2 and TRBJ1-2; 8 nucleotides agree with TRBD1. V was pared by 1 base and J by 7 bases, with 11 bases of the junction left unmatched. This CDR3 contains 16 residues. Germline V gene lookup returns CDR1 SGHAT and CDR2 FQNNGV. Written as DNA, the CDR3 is TGTGCCAGCAGCTTAGTGTCCCGGGGACAGGACTTTGGCTACACCTTC. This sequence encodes CASSLVSRGQDFGYTF. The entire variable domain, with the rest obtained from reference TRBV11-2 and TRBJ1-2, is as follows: EAGVAQSPRYKIIEKRQSVAFWCNPISGHATLYWYQQILGQGPKLLIQFQNNGVVDDSQLPKDRFSAERLKGVDSTLKIQPAKLEDSAVYLCASSLVSRGQDFGYTFGSGTRLTVV.

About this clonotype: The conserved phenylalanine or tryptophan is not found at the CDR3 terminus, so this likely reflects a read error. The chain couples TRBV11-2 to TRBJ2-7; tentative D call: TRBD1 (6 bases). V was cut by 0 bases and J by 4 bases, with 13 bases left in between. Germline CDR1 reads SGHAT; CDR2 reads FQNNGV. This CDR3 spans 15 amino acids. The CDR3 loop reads CASSLDRGGRYEQYC. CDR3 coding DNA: TGTGCCAGCAGCTTAGATCGAGGGGGACGATACGAGCAGTACTGC.

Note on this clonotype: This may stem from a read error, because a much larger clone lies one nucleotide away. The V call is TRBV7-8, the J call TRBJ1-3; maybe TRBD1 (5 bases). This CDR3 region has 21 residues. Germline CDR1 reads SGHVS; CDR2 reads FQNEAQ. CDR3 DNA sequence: TGTACCAGCAGCTCTATTAGGGCAGGGCTACAGAAGATAGGCTCTGGAAACACCATATATTTT. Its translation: CTSSSIRAGLQKIGSGNTIYF.

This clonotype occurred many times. CDR3 sequence: CASSLRSADTQYF. Here the CDR3 DNA reads TGTGCCAGCAGCTTAAGGTCGGCAGATACGCAGTATTTT. The chain combines TRBV5-6 with TRBJ2-3; unclear D gene. The CDR3 is 13 residues long. The V and J ends lost 2 bases and 4 bases respectively, with 8 bases between them. The germline V gene encodes CDR1 SGHDT and CDR2 YYEEEE. Full variable domain (remainder filled in from reference TRBV5-6 and TRBJ2-3): DAGVTQSPTHLIKTRGQQVTLRCSPKSGHDTVSWYQQALGQGPQFIFQYYEEEERQRGNFPDRFSGHQFPNYSSELNVNALLLGDSALYLCASSLRSADTQYFGPGTRLTVL.

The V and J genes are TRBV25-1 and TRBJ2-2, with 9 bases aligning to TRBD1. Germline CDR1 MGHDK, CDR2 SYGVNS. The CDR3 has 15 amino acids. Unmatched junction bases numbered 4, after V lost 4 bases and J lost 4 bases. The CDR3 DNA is TGTGCCAGCAGTGCGGGACAGGGATCCACCGGGGAGCTGTTTTTT. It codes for CASSAGQGSTGELFF.

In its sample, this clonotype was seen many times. CDR3 nucleotide sequence: TGTGCCAGCAGTTTAGGGGGACAGGGAGCTACGAAGCAGTACTTC. This codes for CASSLGGQGATKQYF. The V and J genes are TRBV12-3 or TRBV12-4 and TRBJ2-7; 9 bases match TRBD1. The CDR3 runs 15 residues. With V trimmed by 1 base and J by 8 bases, 9 bases remained unmatched.

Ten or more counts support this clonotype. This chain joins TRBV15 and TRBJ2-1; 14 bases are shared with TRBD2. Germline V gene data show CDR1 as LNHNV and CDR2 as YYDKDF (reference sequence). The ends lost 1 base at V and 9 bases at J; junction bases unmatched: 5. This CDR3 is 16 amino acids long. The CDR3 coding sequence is TGTGCCACCAGCAGAGTACCGGGACTAGCGGGGGTTGAGCAGTTCTTC. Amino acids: CATSRVPGLAGVEQFF.

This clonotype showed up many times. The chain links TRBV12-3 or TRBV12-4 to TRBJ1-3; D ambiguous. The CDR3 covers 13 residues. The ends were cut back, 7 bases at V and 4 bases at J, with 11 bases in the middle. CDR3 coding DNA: TGTGCCAGCATTCGGGCAGGAGGAAACACCATATATTTT. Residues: CASIRAGGNTIYF.

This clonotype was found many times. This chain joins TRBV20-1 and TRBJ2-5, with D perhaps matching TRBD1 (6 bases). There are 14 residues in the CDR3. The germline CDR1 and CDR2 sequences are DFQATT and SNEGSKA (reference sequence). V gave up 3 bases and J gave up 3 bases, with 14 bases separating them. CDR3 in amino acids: CSARPGQIEETQYF. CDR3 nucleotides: TGCAGTGCTAGGCCTGGACAGATAGAAGAGACCCAGTACTTC.

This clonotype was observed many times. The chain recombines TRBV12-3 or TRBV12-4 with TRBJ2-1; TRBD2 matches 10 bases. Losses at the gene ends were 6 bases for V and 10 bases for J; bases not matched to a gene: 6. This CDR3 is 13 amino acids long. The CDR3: CASRSSGGTEQFF. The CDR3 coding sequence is TGTGCCAGCAGGTCTAGCGGGGGAACCGAGCAGTTCTTC.